These 23 T cell receptor beta chains share one sample of origin, sequenced in a study of naive and memory T cell subsets. Two oligonucleotides, mixed equimolar, formed the beta constant-region primer covering TRBC1 and TRBC2. Each CDR3 protein is one row after TCRdb ran MiXCR on the UMI-ligation and nested PCR reads. The data hold 130,000 to 150,000 distinct CDR3 sequences, with over 15% observed a single time. The sequenced material came from naive CD4+ T cells from blood. The receptors were sampled from a human donor in good health.

V and J are TRBV5-1 and TRBJ2-7; D ambiguous. The germline V gene encodes CDR1 SGHRS and CDR2 YFSETQ. The germline V and J ends were trimmed by 4 bases and 9 bases, with 8 bases remaining between them. This CDR3 comprises 10 residues. The CDR3 region has the DNA TGCGCCAGCAGCGAATCAGGGCAGTACTTC. Amino acid sequence: CASSESGQYF. The entire variable domain, with the rest obtained from reference TRBV5-1 and TRBJ2-7, is as follows: KAGVTQTPRYLIKTRGQQVTLSCSPISGHRSVSWYQQTPGQGLQFLFEYFSETQRNKGNFPGRFSGRQFSNSRSEMNVSTLELGDSALYLCASSESGQYFGPGTRLTVT.

This chain links TRBV4-2 with TRBJ1-6; perhaps TRBD1 as D (5 bases). This CDR3 has 15 residues. Germline assignment: CDR1 LGHNA and CDR2 YNFKEQ. With 0 bases removed from V and 10 bases from J, the gap between germline ends came to 13 bases. Here the CDR3 DNA reads TGTGCCAGCAGCCAAGATGTCGGGGGTGGATCACCCCTCCACTTT. The encoded protein is CASSQDVGGGSPLHF.

The genes are TRBV20-1 and TRBJ2-1, with D maybe TRBD2 (5 bases). The CDR3 contains 14 residues. V was trimmed by 6 bases and J by 2 bases, leaving 14 bases between them. CDR1 is DFQATT and CDR2 is SNEGSKA in the germline V gene (reference sequence). The CDR3: CSARPPAAYNEQFF. DNA of the CDR3: TGCAGTGCGAGACCCCCAGCGGCCTACAATGAGCAGTTCTTC.

The table lists this clonotype with a few counts. The genes are TRBV7-6 and TRBJ2-1, with unresolved D. CDR1 is SGHVS, CDR2 FNYEAQ, per germline. There are 14 residues in the CDR3. V was clipped by 5 bases and J by 3 bases, with 11 bases between them. The CDR3 spells CASSLTWGYNEQFF. Written as DNA, the CDR3 is TGTGCCAGCAGCCTGACATGGGGCTACAATGAGCAGTTCTTC.

The chain uses TRBV5-1 and TRBJ2-3; the match to TRBD2 covers 8 bases. The CDR3 spans 17 residues. Trimming cost V 3 bases and J 3 bases; bases outside gene matches: 12. Germline values: CDR1 SGHRS, CDR2 YFSETQ. In DNA form, the CDR3 reads TGCGCCAGCAGCTGGGGCCTGGAACTAGCGGAGACAGATACGCAGTATTTT. This encodes CASSWGLELAETDTQYF.

This clonotype occurred a few times. The J gene is TRBJ2-1, the V gene TRBV29-1; maybe TRBD2 (6 bases). The V end lost 4 bases, the J end lost 4 bases, and 17 bases lay between the germline ends. Germline V gene lookup returns CDR1 SQVTM and CDR2 ANQGSEA. The CDR3 runs to 15 residues. CDR3 coding DNA: TGCAGCGTTGTACGGTTGGCGGGGCCGTACAATGAGCAGTTCTTC. Amino acid sequence: CSVVRLAGPYNEQFF.

V usage is TRBV29-1 and J usage is TRBJ2-1; 9 bases match TRBD2. The CDR3 sequence is 14 residues long. The V and J ends lost 7 bases and 2 bases, in that order; junction bases with no gene match: 6. In germline, CDR1 is SQVTM, CDR2 ANQGSEA. The CDR3 bases are TGCAGCGCCTTAGCGGGAGTAACCTACAATGAGCAGTTCTTC. Translating it yields CSALAGVTYNEQFF.

This chain connects TRBV3-1 to TRBJ2-3; D call uncertain. This CDR3 has 12 amino acids. Germline V gives CDR1 LGHDT, CDR2 YNNKEL (reference sequence). Trimming stripped 1 base from V and 2 bases from J, with 1 base between. The CDR3 loop is CASSQVTDTQYF. Written as DNA, the CDR3 is TGTGCCAGCAGCCAAGTCACAGATACGCAGTATTTT.

This clonotype was detected a few times. The rearrangement links TRBV5-1 to TRBJ2-5; maybe TRBD1 (6 bases). The V gene's germline CDR1 is SGHRS and CDR2 YFSETQ. The germline V and J ends were trimmed by 4 bases and 1 base, with 14 bases remaining between them. The CDR3 contains 15 residues. This CDR3 reads CASSRVGQSQETQYF. The CDR3 region has the DNA TGCGCCAGCAGCCGGGTAGGACAGAGCCAAGAGACCCAGTACTTC.

The chain recombines TRBV5-1 with TRBJ2-1; D ambiguous. V gave up 6 bases and J gave up 5 bases, with 12 bases separating them. Germline assignment: CDR1 SGHRS and CDR2 YFSETQ. This CDR3 contains 13 residues. The CDR3 DNA is TGCGCCAGCAAGTGGGAAGCCGACAATGAGCAGTTCTTC. It translates to CASKWEADNEQFF. Combining the CDR3 with reference TRBV5-1 and TRBJ2-1 gives the whole variable domain KAGVTQTPRYLIKTRGQQVTLSCSPISGHRSVSWYQQTPGQGLQFLFEYFSETQRNKGNFPGRFSGRQFSNSRSEMNVSTLELGDSALYLCASKWEADNEQFFGPGTRLTVL.

There are a few counts of this clonotype. The chain carries TRBV28 and TRBJ2-5; D is ambiguous. CDR1 is MDHEN, CDR2 SYDVKM, per germline. V lost 6 bases and J 8 bases, leaving 13 bases between the germline ends. This CDR3 is built from 12 residues. The CDR3, as DNA: TGTGCCAGCAGCCCGGGCCAAAGCACCCAGTACTTC. This gives the protein CASSPGQSTQYF.

This clonotype was seen a few times. The chain employs TRBV29-1 and TRBJ2-1, with D hard to call. V lost 3 bases and J lost 7, with 10 bases in between. The CDR3 is 12 residues long. Germline loops: CDR1 SQVTM, CDR2 ANQGSEA. CDR3 residues: CSVEAGRNEQFF. Here the CDR3 DNA reads TGCAGCGTTGAGGCAGGCCGAAATGAGCAGTTCTTC.

The CDR3 DNA is TGTGCCAGCTCACCACCCAGTCGGGGGGCTATCTCTGGAAACACCATATATTTT. Translation gives CASSPPSRGAISGNTIYF. The rearrangement uses TRBV18 and TRBJ1-3, with D possibly TRBD1 on 6 matching bases. There are 18 residues in the CDR3. The ends were cut back, 0 bases at V and 0 bases at J, with 15 bases in the middle. CDR1 KGHSH and CDR2 LQKENI come from the germline V gene.

This chain joins TRBV5-5 and TRBJ2-3, with 7 bases lining up with TRBD1. Looked up from germline, CDR1 is SGHKS and CDR2 is YYEKEE (reference sequence). Trimming cost V 6 bases and J 4 bases; bases outside gene matches: 11. The CDR3 runs 15 residues. CDR3 amino acids: CASTISGTEADTQYF. CDR3 nucleotides: TGTGCCAGCACCATTTCCGGGACAGAGGCAGATACGCAGTATTTT.

This clonotype was observed a handful of times. The V call is TRBV6-6, the J call TRBJ2-3; D not certain. The CDR3 consists of 14 residues. The germline gives CDR1 MNHNY, CDR2 SVGAGI (reference sequence). Deletions cut 8 bases from V and 0 bases from J, with 12 bases between. The CDR3 here is CASGSRASTDTQYF. CDR3 DNA sequence: TGTGCCAGCGGATCCCGGGCTAGCACAGATACGCAGTATTTT.

This clonotype occurred a few times. This chain uses TRBV7-9 with TRBJ2-1, with D possibly TRBD1 on 6 matching bases. The germline V gene encodes CDR1 SEHNR and CDR2 FQNEAQ (reference sequence). The CDR3 is 17 amino acids. The V and J ends lost 1 base and 0 bases respectively, with 13 bases between them. As DNA, the CDR3 is TGTGCCAGCAGCTTAGGGGTAGGGGGTAGCTCCTACAATGAGCAGTTCTTC. It specifies CASSLGVGGSSYNEQFF.

The chain combines TRBV29-1 with TRBJ2-1; D might be TRBD1 or TRBD2, each matching 5 bases. The CDR3 covers 14 residues. The germline V gene encodes CDR1 SQVTM and CDR2 ANQGSEA. Trimming took off 7 bases at V and 4 bases at J, with 17 bases between the two ends. The DNA of the CDR3 is TGCAGCGGCGAGCCCGGGACGGGGTACAATGAGCAGTTCTTC. Protein: CSGEPGTGYNEQFF.

This clonotype came up a few times. The chain couples TRBV4-2 to TRBJ1-1; D perhaps matches TRBD1 (5 bases). The CDR3 spans 15 residues. Looked up from germline, CDR1 is LGHNA and CDR2 is YNFKEQ. Trimming took off 4 bases at V and 2 bases at J, with 14 bases between the two ends. The CDR3 DNA reads as TGTGCCAGCAGCCTGGGAGGGGTGAGAAACACTGAAGCTTTCTTT. It specifies CASSLGGVRNTEAFF.

V gene TRBV20-1 combines with J gene TRBJ1-2; 10 bases line up with TRBD1. The CDR3 is made up of 13 amino acids. J gave up 7 bases and V 1 base, and 3 bases lay outside the gene matches. Germline CDR1 reads DFQATT; CDR2 reads SNEGSKA (reference sequence). In nucleotides, the CDR3 is TGCAGTGCTAGAGTCGACAGGGGGCTTGGCTACACCTTC. Translated: CSARVDRGLGYTF.

This chain links TRBV15 with TRBJ2-1; TRBD2 agrees at 11 bases. The CDR3 length is 14 residues. Germline V gives CDR1 LNHNV, CDR2 YYDKDF (reference sequence). V lost 9 bases to trimming and J lost 2 bases; unmatched junction nucleotides: 3. The CDR3, as DNA: TGTGCCACTCGTAGCGGGAGGGCCTACAATGAGCAGTTCTTC. Translation gives CATRSGRAYNEQFF.

This chain connects TRBV6-1 to TRBJ2-7; possibly TRBD1 for D (5 bases). The CDR3 runs to 13 residues. Germline lookup yields CDR1 MNHNS and CDR2 SASEGT. Trimming took 10 bases from V and 3 from J, leaving 16 bases between them. Here the CDR3 reads CAMSEGVLYEQYF. DNA for the CDR3: TGTGCCATGTCGGAAGGGGTTCTCTACGAGCAGTACTTC.

The chain employs TRBV7-2 and TRBJ2-1, with unresolved D. V was trimmed by 1 base and J by 4 bases, leaving 8 bases between them. This CDR3 is 14 amino acids long. Germline values: CDR1 SGHTA, CDR2 FQGNSA. CDR3 DNA: TGTGCCAGCAGCTTAGGGCACCAGTACAATGAGCAGTTCTTC. Its protein is CASSLGHQYNEQFF.

This clonotype was seen only a few times. The V call is TRBV20-1, the J call TRBJ2-7; 8 bases are shared with TRBD1. CDR3 length equals 13 residues. Germline CDR1 is DFQATT and CDR2 is SNEGSKA (reference sequence). Trimming removed 3 bases from V and 2 bases from J; junction bases left unmatched: 3. The CDR3 DNA reads TGCAGTGCTAGTTGGACAGGGACCTACGAGCAGTACTTC. This codes for CSASWTGTYEQYF.